This T cell receptor (beta chain) was recovered during a study of regulatory dendritic cells for organ transplantation. Note on this clone: Its antigen is still unknown.

Looked up from germline, CDR1 is ENHRY and CDR2 is SYGVKD. This CDR3 comprises 17 residues. V lost 3 bases and J lost 8; bases outside the gene matches: 14. This table comes from immunoSEQ multiplex PCR, and its TCRdb copy is limited to in-frame clones, with some not included. The data show roughly 20,000 clones, with about 85% seen just once and 0.2% to 0.3% held by the top ten. CFSE-labeled sorted T cells met regulatory or mature dendritic cells for over 4 days. CD4+ or CD8+ T cells were sorted as naive CD45RA+ or memory CD45RO+. V usage is TRBV10-3 and J usage is TRBJ2-1, with TRBD2 matching over 9 bases. Material: naive CD4+ T cells from blood cultured with dendritic cells. Sample subset: CD45RA+ naive T cells. The clonotype was recovered from a human donor in good health. CDR3 nucleotides: TGTGCCATCAGTGATTACGGCGGGGGGGCCCGGTTCGATGAGCAGTTCTTC. It codes for CAISDYGGGARFDEQFF.